The clone carrying this T cell receptor (beta chain) was detected only a few times. What it binds is unknown. Each CDR3 protein is one row after TCRdb ran MiXCR on the reads. The table lists around 170,000 distinct CDR3 sequences, about 15% of them singletons. This specimen comes from a study of T cell repertoires in cytomegalovirus infection. Study in general: Public TCR beta signatures marked donors with CMV infection and the matching HLA.

V shed 5 bases, J shed 0 bases, and the junction held 10 bases outside the gene matches. The germline V gene has CDR1 SGHVS and CDR2 FQNEAQ. The length of the CDR3 is 17 residues. The study's findings and limits: CMV-specific HLA-C-restricted TCR beta clonotypes dominated the ex vivo response.

This clonotype originated in a human donor in good health (CMV status not recorded). Some clones in this sample may be carry-over from other donors' samples. The genes are TRBV7-8 and TRBJ2-1, with 7 bases aligning to TRBD2. The sequenced material came from CD8+ T cells from PBMCs. CDR3: CASSRGVGDSSYNEQFF. The CDR3 DNA reads TGTGCCAGCAGCCGGGGGGTGGGGGATAGCTCCTACAATGAGCAGTTCTTC.